This entry lists 31 T cell receptor beta chains sequenced from one sample in a study of blood T cells in healthy people across ages. Then a second PCR, running roughly 7 to 11 cycles, was carried out with a sample-barcoded 5' primer and a J-beta primer mix. TCRdb fed the 5' RACE reads into MiXCR, producing one record per CDR3 protein. Of about 2 million distinct CDR3 sequences listed, about 50% are singletons. The specimen sequenced was blood. The receptors shown here come from a middle-aged woman in good health.

This rearrangement joins TRBV4-1 to TRBJ2-7; 11 bases fit TRBD1. This CDR3 region has 15 residues. V gave up 3 bases and J gave up 4 bases; unmatched junction bases: 5. The V gene's germline CDR1 is MGHRA and CDR2 YSYEKL. CDR3 nucleotides: TGCGCCAGCAGCCAGCTGGGACAGGGGGGGTACGAGCAGTACTTC. Translation: CASSQLGQGGYEQYF.

As regards this clonotype: The junction departs from the called germline gene at one end, perhaps through a read error. The V and J genes are TRBV7-2 and TRBJ2-3; D gene unclear. The CDR3 sequence is 16 residues long. CDR1 and CDR2 (germline): SGHTA, FQGNSA. CDR3 sequence (DNA): TGTGCCAGCAGCTTAAGGCAAGCAGGATCCACAGAGACGCAGTATTTT. This translates into CASSLRQAGSTETQYF.

The chain employs TRBV6-1 and TRBJ2-7; 8 bases line up with TRBD2. J lost 3 bases, V lost 5 bases, and 9 bases had no gene match. The length of the CDR3 is 15 residues. CDR1 and CDR2 (germline): MNHNS, SASEGT. CDR3 coding DNA: TGTGCCAGCAGTACCGGGGGACGGGGGGGCTACGAGCAGTACTTC. Its translation: CASSTGGRGGYEQYF.

Details on this clonotype: This could be a read error, since a much larger clone is one nucleotide away. This chain uses TRBV12-3 or TRBV12-4 with TRBJ2-3; D gene unclear. Deletions cut 5 bases from V and 6 bases from J, with 6 bases between. CDR3 length: 11 residues. DNA of the CDR3: TGTGCCAGCAGTGCCTTTGATACGCAGTATTTT. Protein: CASSAFDTQYF.

This chain joins TRBV20-1 and TRBJ2-1, with D possibly TRBD2 on 6 matching bases. V was pared by 4 bases and J by 4 bases, with 11 bases between. This CDR3 contains 13 residues. Germline V gives CDR1 DFQATT, CDR2 SNEGSKA (reference sequence). CDR3 in amino acids: CSATAGRYNEQFF. As DNA, the CDR3 is TGCAGTGCTACCGCGGGGAGATACAATGAGCAGTTCTTC.

On this clonotype: One junction end does not reproduce the germline sequence, and a read error may be involved. The chain links TRBV12-3 or TRBV12-4 to TRBJ2-7, with 7 bases identical to TRBD2. The CDR3 runs 16 residues. This CDR3 reads CASSSTRGLSTYERYF. The CDR3 bases are TGTGCCAGCAGTTCCACCCGGGGACTATCGACCTACGAGCGGTACTTC.

J is TRBJ2-5 and V is TRBV29-1; 9 bases fit TRBD2. The J segment lost 5 bases and the V segment lost 1 base, leaving 5 bases of the junction unmatched. This CDR3 region has 14 residues. The germline gives CDR1 SQVTM, CDR2 ANQGSEA. DNA for the CDR3: TGCAGCGTTGAAGTAGCGGGGGCCAAGGAGACCCAGTACTTC. It translates to CSVEVAGAKETQYF.

This clonotype was detected once. The chain combines TRBV6-6 with TRBJ1-1; no clear D gene. Germline CDR1 MNHNY, CDR2 SVGAGI (reference sequence). The length of the CDR3 is 13 residues. Trimming shortened V by 0 bases and J by 5 bases, and 7 bases separated the two germline ends. The CDR3 DNA follows: TGTGCCAGCAGTTACTCGTCGGAAACTGAAGCTTTCTTT. Protein: CASSYSSETEAFF.

The chain links TRBV20-1 to TRBJ1-1; D ambiguous. CDR1 DFQATT and CDR2 SNEGSKA come from the germline V gene (reference sequence). CDR3 size: 15 residues. V lost 0 bases and J 1 base, leaving 12 bases between the germline ends. As DNA, the CDR3 is TGCAGTGCTAGAGATCTAGCAGTTGGGAACACTGAAGCTTTCTTT. Translating gives CSARDLAVGNTEAFF.

The chain employs TRBV18 and TRBJ2-4, with D possibly being TRBD1 (5 bases). The DNA end favors TRBJ2-7, so the J call may be wrong. Germline loops: CDR1 KGHSH, CDR2 LQKENI. The CDR3 sequence is 14 residues long. The CDR3 sequence is CASSPAGHLYEQYF. CDR3 nucleotide sequence: TGTGCCAGCTCACCTGCCGGACACCTCTACGAGCAGTACTTC.

The chain combines TRBV7-9 with TRBJ1-2, with D possibly TRBD1 on 6 matching bases. Between the trimmed V and J ends, which lost 4 bases and 4 bases, there was a span of 13 bases. Germline CDR1 is SEHNR and CDR2 is FQNEAQ (reference sequence). This CDR3 has 14 residues. The DNA for the CDR3 is TGTGCCAGCAGCTCCACAGGGTCGTCCTATGGCTACACCTTC. This translates into CASSSTGSSYGYTF.

The chain is built from TRBV20-1 and TRBJ2-7, with D possibly being TRBD2 (6 bases). Trimming removed 1 base at V and 5 bases at J, with 9 bases between. The CDR3 is made up of 12 amino acids. Germline V gives CDR1 DFQATT, CDR2 SNEGSKA (reference sequence). The CDR3, as DNA: TGCAGTGCTAGAGCGGGGGTGCACGAGCAGTACTTC. It is translated as CSARAGVHEQYF.

CDR3 in amino acids: CASSPRDRANQPQHF. CDR3 in DNA: TGTGCCAGCAGTCCCCGGGACAGGGCCAATCAGCCCCAGCATTTT. V and J are TRBV12-3 or TRBV12-4 and TRBJ1-5; 9 bases match TRBD1. The CDR3 covers 15 residues. With V trimmed by 5 bases and J by 3 bases, 5 bases remained unmatched.

This clonotype showed up just a few times. CDR3 DNA sequence: TGTGCCAGCAGCAGGGACCCCATACTGGATACGCAGTATTTT. This codes for CASSRDPILDTQYF. The V gene is TRBV6-1, the J gene TRBJ2-3; D possibly matches TRBD1 or TRBD2 (5 bases each). The V and J ends lost 6 bases and 6 bases respectively, with 16 bases between them. The CDR3 sequence is 14 residues long. Germline loops: CDR1 MNHNS, CDR2 SASEGT.

The chain combines TRBV4-2 with TRBJ2-5; a weak D match, TRBD2 (6 bases). There are 17 residues in the CDR3. The germline V and J ends were trimmed by 4 bases and 2 bases, with 20 bases remaining between them. The germline gives CDR1 LGHNA, CDR2 YNFKEQ. CDR3 nucleotides: TGTGCCAGCAGCCCGAGCTCACTCGGGAGCTATCAAGAGACCCAGTACTTC. Translation gives CASSPSSLGSYQETQYF.

This clonotype was recorded many times. The V and J genes are TRBV7-8 and TRBJ2-7; possibly TRBD1 or TRBD2 for D (5 bases each). Trimming pared 3 bases from V and 2 bases from J, leaving 11 bases between. From germline, CDR1 is SGHVS and CDR2 FQNEAQ. This CDR3 comprises 14 residues. The CDR3 loop is CASSFGTETYEQYF. CDR3 sequence (DNA): TGTGCCAGCAGCTTTGGGACGGAGACCTACGAGCAGTACTTC. Variable domain in full (rest from reference TRBV7-8 and TRBJ2-7): GAGVSQSPRYKVAKRGQDVALRCDPISGHVSLFWYQQALGQGPEFLTYFQNEAQLDKSGLPSDRFFAERPEGSVSTLKIQRTQQEDSAVYLCASSFGTETYEQYFGPGTRLTVT.

This sequence joins TRBV7-9 and TRBJ2-3; 14 bases are a match to TRBD2. This CDR3 contains 15 residues. CDR1 and CDR2 from the germline V gene are SEHNR and FQNEAQ (reference sequence). The junction had 4 bases not matched to a gene; V was cut back by 6 bases and J by 5 bases. The CDR3 coding sequence is TGTGCCAGCAGAGGACTAGCGGGGGGAAGAGATACGCAGTATTTT. Translating it yields CASRGLAGGRDTQYF.

This clonotype was picked up a small number of times. This chain connects TRBV7-2 to TRBJ2-1; 11 nucleotides line up with TRBD2. J lost 10 bases, V lost 0 bases, and 2 bases had no gene match. Germline V gene lookup returns CDR1 SGHTA and CDR2 FQGNSA. The CDR3 contains 14 residues. The CDR3 DNA is TGTGCCAGCAGCTTAGCACTAGCGGGGGCGGAGCAGTTCTTC. This sequence encodes CASSLALAGAEQFF.

The rearrangement joins TRBV28 to TRBJ1-6, with D hard to call. CDR1 is MDHEN and CDR2 is SYDVKM in the germline V gene. V shed 5 bases and J shed 7 bases, with 12 bases lying between them. This CDR3 spans 14 amino acids. Written as DNA, the CDR3 is TGTGCCAGCAGTGAACAGATTTTCAATTCACCCCTCCACTTT. This translates into CASSEQIFNSPLHF. Looking up the rest from reference TRBV28 and TRBJ1-6 gives the full variable domain: DVKVTQSSRYLVKRTGEKVFLECVQDMDHENMFWYRQDPGLGLRLIYFSYDVKMKEKGDIPEGYSVSREKKERFSLILESASTNQTSMYLCASSEQIFNSPLHFGNGTRLTVT.

The V gene is TRBV20-1, the J gene TRBJ1-2; TRBD1 agrees at 7 bases. After removal of 8 bases from V and 2 bases from J, the junction contained 11 bases not matched to a gene. CDR3 length: 14 residues. The germline gives CDR1 DFQATT, CDR2 SNEGSKA (reference sequence). Here the CDR3 reads CSTSDRELNYGYTF. CDR3 DNA sequence: TGCAGTACTTCCGACAGGGAACTAAACTATGGCTACACCTTC.

This clonotype was seen more than once but under ten times. The rearrangement uses TRBV5-1 and TRBJ2-5; 8 bases agree with TRBD1. CDR3 length: 13 residues. V lost 7 bases to trimming and J lost 5 bases; unmatched junction nucleotides: 7. Germline assignment: CDR1 SGHRS and CDR2 YFSETQ. The CDR3 DNA sequence: TGCGCCAGCGGAGGACAGGGCAAGGAGACCCAGTACTTC. It yields the protein CASGGQGKETQYF.

This chain connects TRBV28 to TRBJ1-1; the D gene is possibly TRBD1 (5 bases). The CDR3 length is 13 residues. CDR1 is MDHEN and CDR2 is SYDVKM in the germline V gene. Deletions cut 9 bases from V and 1 base from J, with 12 bases between. CDR3 coding DNA: TGTGCCAGTAAAAAAGACAGGAACACTGAAGCTTTCTTT. It translates to CASKKDRNTEAFF.

This clonotype was counted a few times. J is TRBJ2-1 and V is TRBV12-3 or TRBV12-4, with a tentative D call TRBD1 (6 bases). Trimming took 5 bases from V and 9 from J, leaving 8 bases between them. The CDR3 spans 11 residues. The CDR3 DNA reads TGTGCCAGCAGTAACAGGGTTGAGCAGTTCTTC. As protein: CASSNRVEQFF.

V and J are TRBV6-1 and TRBJ1-5; D unclear. Trimming took off 0 bases at V and 1 base at J, with 7 bases between the two ends. From germline, CDR1 is MNHNS and CDR2 SASEGT. There are 15 residues in the CDR3. This CDR3 reads CASSEAGGSNQPQHF. The CDR3 DNA sequence: TGTGCCAGCAGTGAAGCTGGAGGAAGCAATCAGCCCCAGCATTTT.

The chain is built from TRBV29-1 and TRBJ1-2; D is ambiguous. The germline V gene encodes CDR1 SQVTM and CDR2 ANQGSEA. This CDR3 has 13 residues. Trimming left V 5 bases short and J 5 bases short, with 15 bases between. In DNA form, the CDR3 reads TGCAGCGTTTTGGAGGGATTAGGATATGGCTACACCTTC. Protein product: CSVLEGLGYGYTF.

The genes are TRBV21-1 and TRBJ2-7; TRBD1, the table's D call, lacks a check against the DNA. TRBV21-1 is shown as a pseudogene. There are 16 residues in the CDR3. CDR3 coding DNA: TGTGCCAGCAGCAAAGGGACCGGGACAGGGTGGCCCGAGCAGTACTTC. Amino acids: CASSKGTGTGWPEQYF.

J is TRBJ1-2 and V is TRBV27; D may be TRBD1 (6 bases). The CDR3 extends over 15 amino acids. Germline V gives CDR1 MNHEY, CDR2 SMNVEV (reference sequence). Trimming cost V 0 bases and J 1 base, with 9 bases left between them. CDR3 loop: CASSLSWGLNYGYTF. The DNA for the CDR3 is TGTGCCAGCAGTTTATCGTGGGGGCTTAACTATGGCTACACCTTC.

Comments on this clonotype: Germline is not matched at one junction end, which may reflect a read error. The chain joins TRBV4-2 to TRBJ2-5, with 9 bases lining up with TRBD2. The J call may be wrong; the DNA end is better matched by TRBJ2-7. The germline V gene encodes CDR1 LGHNA and CDR2 YNFKEQ. This CDR3 contains 16 residues. The CDR3 protein is CANSQDGGGGASEQYF. CDR3 DNA: TGTGCCAACAGCCAAGATGGTGGCGGGGGGGCTAGCGAGCAGTACTTC.

This chain links TRBV5-1 with TRBJ2-1; 7 bases line up with TRBD2. CDR1 is SGHRS, CDR2 YFSETQ, per germline. With V trimmed by 4 bases and J by 10 bases, 8 bases remained unmatched. This CDR3 has 13 amino acids. The CDR3 DNA follows: TGCGCCAGCAGCCCCAGCGGGGCAAAAGAGCAGTTCTTC. This codes for CASSPSGAKEQFF.

Here the CDR3 DNA reads TGTGCCAGCAGGACACAGGGATACGAGCAGTACTTC. The encoded protein is CASRTQGYEQYF. V usage is TRBV7-9 and J usage is TRBJ2-7; TRBD1 might be the D (6 bases). CDR3 length equals 12 residues. V lost 6 bases, J lost 4 bases, and 10 bases lay in between. Germline CDR1 reads SEHNR; CDR2 reads FQNEAQ (reference sequence).

This clonotype occurred once. V is TRBV2 and J is TRBJ1-1; 8 bases agree with TRBD1. The trim removed 6 bases at V and 3 bases at J, leaving 6 bases unmatched. Germline CDR1 is SNHLY and CDR2 is FYNNEI. The CDR3 sequence is 14 residues long. CDR3 residues: CASSEPTGDTEAFF. CDR3 DNA: TGTGCCAGCAGCGAGCCGACAGGGGACACTGAAGCTTTCTTT.